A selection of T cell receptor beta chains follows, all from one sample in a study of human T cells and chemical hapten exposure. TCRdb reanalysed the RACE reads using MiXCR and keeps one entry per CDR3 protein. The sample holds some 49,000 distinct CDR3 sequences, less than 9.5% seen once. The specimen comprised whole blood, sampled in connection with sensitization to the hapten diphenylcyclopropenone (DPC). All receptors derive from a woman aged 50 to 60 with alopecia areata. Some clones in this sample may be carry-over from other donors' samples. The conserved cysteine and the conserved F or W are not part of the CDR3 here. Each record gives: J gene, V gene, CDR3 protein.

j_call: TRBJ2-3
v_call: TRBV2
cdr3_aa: ASSDGQGGRDTQY

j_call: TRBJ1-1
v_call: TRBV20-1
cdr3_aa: SAPQLEGPLRNTEAF

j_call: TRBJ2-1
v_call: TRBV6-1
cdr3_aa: ASSRRDRGLGNNEQF

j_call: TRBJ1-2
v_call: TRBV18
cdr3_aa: ASSPSDRDLTNYGYT

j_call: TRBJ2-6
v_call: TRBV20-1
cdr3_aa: SARAGGSGANVLT

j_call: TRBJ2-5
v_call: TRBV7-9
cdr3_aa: ASSPRGQGQETQY

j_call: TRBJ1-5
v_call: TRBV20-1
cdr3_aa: SASSPSGGRPNQPQH

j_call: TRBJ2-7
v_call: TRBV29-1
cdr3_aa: SVVDRVTYEQY

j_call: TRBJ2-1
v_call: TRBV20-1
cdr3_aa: SAPGTSYNEQF

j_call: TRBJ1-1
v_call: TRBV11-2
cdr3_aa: ASRGGRDDTAF

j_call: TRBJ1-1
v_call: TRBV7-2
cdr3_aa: ASSPRDRPLLGTEAF

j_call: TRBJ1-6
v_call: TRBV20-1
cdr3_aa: SASVGSYNSPLH

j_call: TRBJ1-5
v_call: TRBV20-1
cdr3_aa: SARAMEGDHQPQH

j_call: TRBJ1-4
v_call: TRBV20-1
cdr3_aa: SERRLNEKLF

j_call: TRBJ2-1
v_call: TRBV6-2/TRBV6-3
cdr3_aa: ASGQTGGGPHEQF

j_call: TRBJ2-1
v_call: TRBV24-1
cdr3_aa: ATSDLGASGEQF

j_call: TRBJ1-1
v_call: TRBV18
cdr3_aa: ASSPSERNTEAF

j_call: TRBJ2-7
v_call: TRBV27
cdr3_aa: ASSPLSSYEQY

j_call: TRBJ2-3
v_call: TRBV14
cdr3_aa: ASSQRLAGEGDTQY

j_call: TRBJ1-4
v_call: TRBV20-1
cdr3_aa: SARVGKLF

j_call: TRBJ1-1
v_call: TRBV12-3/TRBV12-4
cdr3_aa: ASSLNLNTEAF

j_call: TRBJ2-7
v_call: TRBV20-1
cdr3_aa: SARGLRYEQY

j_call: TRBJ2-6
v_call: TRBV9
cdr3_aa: ASSVLGTGANVLT

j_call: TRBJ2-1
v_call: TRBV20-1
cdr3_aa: STELLSSYNEQF

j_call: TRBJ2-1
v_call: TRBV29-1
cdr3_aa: SVVAGGPIEQF